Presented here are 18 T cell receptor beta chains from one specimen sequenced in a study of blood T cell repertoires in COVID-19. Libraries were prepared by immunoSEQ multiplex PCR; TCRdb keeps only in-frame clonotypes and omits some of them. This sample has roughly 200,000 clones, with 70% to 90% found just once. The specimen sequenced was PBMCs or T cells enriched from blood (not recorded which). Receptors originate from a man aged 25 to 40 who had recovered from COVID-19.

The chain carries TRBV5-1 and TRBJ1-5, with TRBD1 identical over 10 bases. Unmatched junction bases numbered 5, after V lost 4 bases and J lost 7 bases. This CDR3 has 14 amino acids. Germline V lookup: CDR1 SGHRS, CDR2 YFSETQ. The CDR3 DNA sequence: TGCGCCAGCAGCGTGGGACAGGGGACACAGCCCCAGCATTTT. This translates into CASSVGQGTQPQHF.

Here the CDR3 reads CSVAGGLGSPLHF. As DNA, the CDR3 is TGCAGCGTTGCAGGGGGATTGGGTTCACCCCTCCACTTT. This sequence joins TRBV29-1 and TRBJ1-6; TRBD1 matches 7 bases. V shed 4 bases and J 9 bases; nucleotides not matched to a gene: 6. CDR3 size: 13 residues. From germline, CDR1 is SQVTM and CDR2 ANQGSEA.

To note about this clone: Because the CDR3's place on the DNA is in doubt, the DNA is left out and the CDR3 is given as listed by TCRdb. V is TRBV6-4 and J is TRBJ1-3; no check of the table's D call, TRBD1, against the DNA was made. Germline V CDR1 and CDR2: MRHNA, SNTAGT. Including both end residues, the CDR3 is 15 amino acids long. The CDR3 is CPHLCTSVPGNTIYF.

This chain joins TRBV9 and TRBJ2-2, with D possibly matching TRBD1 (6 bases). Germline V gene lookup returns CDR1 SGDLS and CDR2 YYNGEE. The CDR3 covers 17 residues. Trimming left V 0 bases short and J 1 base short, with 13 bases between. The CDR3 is CASSVDRAKGNTGELFF. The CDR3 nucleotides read TGTGCCAGCAGCGTAGACAGGGCCAAGGGGAACACCGGGGAGCTGTTTTTT.

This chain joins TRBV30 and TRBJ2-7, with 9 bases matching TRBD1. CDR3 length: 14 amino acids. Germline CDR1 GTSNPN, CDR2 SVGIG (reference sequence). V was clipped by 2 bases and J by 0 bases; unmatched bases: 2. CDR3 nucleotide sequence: TGTGCCTGGAGTCGGGACAGGGTCTCCTACGAGCAGTACTTC. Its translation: CAWSRDRVSYEQYF.

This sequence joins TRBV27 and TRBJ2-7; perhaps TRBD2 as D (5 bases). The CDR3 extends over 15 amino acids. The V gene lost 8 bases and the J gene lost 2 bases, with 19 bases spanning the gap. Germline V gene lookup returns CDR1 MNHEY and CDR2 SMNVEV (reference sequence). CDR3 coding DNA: TGTGCCAGCGGTTCTCTAGCAGGAGTGACCTACGAGCAGTACTTC. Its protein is CASGSLAGVTYEQYF.

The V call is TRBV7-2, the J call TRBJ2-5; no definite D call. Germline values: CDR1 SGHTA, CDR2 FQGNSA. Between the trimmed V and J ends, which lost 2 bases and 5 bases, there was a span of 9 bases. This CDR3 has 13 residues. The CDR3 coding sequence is TGTGCCAGCAGCTTATCCCCTGTGGAGACCCAGTACTTC. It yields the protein CASSLSPVETQYF.

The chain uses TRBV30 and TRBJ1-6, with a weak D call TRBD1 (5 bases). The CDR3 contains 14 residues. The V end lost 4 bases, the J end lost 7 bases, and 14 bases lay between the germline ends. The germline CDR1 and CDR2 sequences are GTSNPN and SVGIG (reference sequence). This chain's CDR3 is CAWIGDSKNSPLHF. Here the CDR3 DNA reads TGTGCCTGGATCGGCGACAGTAAGAATTCACCCCTCCACTTT.

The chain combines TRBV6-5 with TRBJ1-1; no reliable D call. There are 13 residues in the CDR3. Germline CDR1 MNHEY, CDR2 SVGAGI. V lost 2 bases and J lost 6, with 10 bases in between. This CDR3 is CASSYLSRSEAFF. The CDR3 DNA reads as TGTGCCAGCAGTTACCTCTCGAGGTCTGAAGCTTTCTTT.

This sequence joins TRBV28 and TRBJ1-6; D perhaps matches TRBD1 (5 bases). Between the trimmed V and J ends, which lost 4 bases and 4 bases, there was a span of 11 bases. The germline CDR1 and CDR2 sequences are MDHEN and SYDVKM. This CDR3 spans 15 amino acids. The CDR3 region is CASSWGGGYNSPLHF. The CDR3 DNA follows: TGTGCCAGCAGTTGGGGGGGAGGGTATAATTCACCCCTCCACTTT.

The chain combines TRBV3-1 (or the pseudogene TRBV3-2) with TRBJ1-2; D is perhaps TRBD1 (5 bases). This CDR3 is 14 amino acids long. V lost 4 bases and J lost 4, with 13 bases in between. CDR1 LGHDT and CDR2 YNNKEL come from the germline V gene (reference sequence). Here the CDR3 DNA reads TGTGCCAGCAGCCCAACACAGGATCCCTATGGCTACACCTTC. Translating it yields CASSPTQDPYGYTF.

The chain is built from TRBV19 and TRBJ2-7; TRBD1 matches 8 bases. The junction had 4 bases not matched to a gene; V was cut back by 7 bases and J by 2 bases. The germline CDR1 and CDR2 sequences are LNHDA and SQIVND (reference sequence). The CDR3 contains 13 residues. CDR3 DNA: TGTGCCAGTATGGGGACAGGAGCCTACGAGCAGTACTTC. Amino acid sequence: CASMGTGAYEQYF.

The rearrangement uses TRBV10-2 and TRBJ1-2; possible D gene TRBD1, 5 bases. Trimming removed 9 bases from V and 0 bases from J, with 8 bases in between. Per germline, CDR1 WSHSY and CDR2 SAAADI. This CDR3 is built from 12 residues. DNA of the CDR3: TGCGCCAGAGACAGACCTAACTATGGCTACACCTTC. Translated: CARDRPNYGYTF.

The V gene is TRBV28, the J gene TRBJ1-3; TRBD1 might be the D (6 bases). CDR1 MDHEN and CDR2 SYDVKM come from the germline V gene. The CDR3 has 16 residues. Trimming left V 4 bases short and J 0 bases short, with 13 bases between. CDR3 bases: TGTGCCAGCAGTTGGATTGGACAGCACTCTGGAAACACCATATATTTT. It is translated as CASSWIGQHSGNTIYF.

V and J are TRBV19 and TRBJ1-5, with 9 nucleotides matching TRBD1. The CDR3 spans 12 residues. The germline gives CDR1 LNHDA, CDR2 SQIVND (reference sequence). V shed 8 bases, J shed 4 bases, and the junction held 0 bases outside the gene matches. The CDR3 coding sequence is TGTGCCAGTGGGACAGGGAATCAGCCCCAGCATTTT. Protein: CASGTGNQPQHF.

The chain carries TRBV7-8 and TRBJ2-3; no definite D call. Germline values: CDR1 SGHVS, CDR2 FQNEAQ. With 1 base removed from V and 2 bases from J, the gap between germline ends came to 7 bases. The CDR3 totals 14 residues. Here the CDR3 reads CASSLGRPTDTQYF. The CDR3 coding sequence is TGTGCCAGCAGCTTAGGCAGGCCCACAGATACGCAGTATTTT.

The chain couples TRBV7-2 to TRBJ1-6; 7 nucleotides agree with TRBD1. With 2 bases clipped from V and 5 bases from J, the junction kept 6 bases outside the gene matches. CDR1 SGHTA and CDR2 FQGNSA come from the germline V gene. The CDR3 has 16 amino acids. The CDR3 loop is CASSLKGTGDNSPLHF. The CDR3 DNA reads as TGTGCCAGCAGCTTAAAAGGTACAGGGGATAATTCACCCCTCCACTTT.

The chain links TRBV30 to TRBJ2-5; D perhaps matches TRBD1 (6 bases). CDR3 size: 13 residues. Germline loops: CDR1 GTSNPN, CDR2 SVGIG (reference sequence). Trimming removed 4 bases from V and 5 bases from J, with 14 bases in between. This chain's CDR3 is CAWKGMGAETQYF. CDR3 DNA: TGTGCCTGGAAAGGGATGGGGGCTGAGACCCAGTACTTC.